This is a list of T cell receptor beta chains from one sample in a study of glioma-infiltrating T cells after dendritic cell vaccination. Assay: immunoSEQ multiplex PCR; the TCRdb copy retains only in-frame clones and omits some. The table has some 87,000 clones, 85% seen once. The material sequenced was blood, taken before dendritic cell vaccination. The receptors come from a human donor with glioblastoma. Both conserved end residues are part of each CDR3. A D gene is named only where the DNA matches it firmly. Rows may omit the clone size; those that give it use once, few, many or a size class.

clone_size: few
d_call: -
v_call: TRBV14
j_call: TRBJ2-1
cdr3_nt: TGTGCCAGCAGCCAAGATCCCACAGGTTTCTACAATGAGCAGTTCTTC
cdr3_aa: CASSQDPTGFYNEQFF

clone_size: -
d_call: -
v_call: TRBV27
j_call: TRBJ1-2
cdr3_nt: TGTGCCAGCAGTTTATATGACCGGCAGGGAAGGAACTATGGCTACACCTTC
cdr3_aa: CASSLYDRQGRNYGYTF

clone_size: -
d_call: -
v_call: TRBV11-1
j_call: TRBJ2-7
cdr3_nt: TGTGCCAGCAGCTTCGGGCAGGGCTACGAGCAGTACTTC
cdr3_aa: CASSFGQGYEQYF

clone_size: -
d_call: -
v_call: TRBV20-1
j_call: TRBJ1-2
cdr3_nt: TGCAGTGGGCAGGGGTCCTATGGCTACACCTTC
cdr3_aa: CSGQGSYGYTF

clone_size: -
d_call: TRBD1
v_call: TRBV2
j_call: TRBJ1-4
cdr3_nt: TGTGCCAGCGGAATCAGGGGGGAAAAACTGTTTTTT
cdr3_aa: CASGIRGEKLFF

clone_size: -
d_call: -
v_call: TRBV7-2
j_call: TRBJ2-7
cdr3_nt: TGTGCCAGCAGCTTCCCCTGGGGAGTTTATCCCTACGAGCAGTACTTC
cdr3_aa: CASSFPWGVYPYEQYF

clone_size: -
d_call: -
v_call: TRBV5-1
j_call: TRBJ2-7
cdr3_nt: TGCGCCAGCAGTTCCGGGACTGTTGGATCCTACGAGCAGTACTTC
cdr3_aa: CASSSGTVGSYEQYF

clone_size: few
d_call: -
v_call: TRBV7-9
j_call: TRBJ2-7
cdr3_nt: TGTGCCAGCAGCTTAGTGCGGACAACCCCCTACGAGCAGTACTTC
cdr3_aa: CASSLVRTTPYEQYF

clone_size: -
d_call: -
v_call: TRBV7-6
j_call: TRBJ2-7
cdr3_nt: TGTGCCAGCAGCTTAGCGATTGACAGCTCCTACGAGCAGTACTTC
cdr3_aa: CASSLAIDSSYEQYF

clone_size: -
d_call: TRBD1
v_call: TRBV5-1
j_call: TRBJ1-4
cdr3_nt: TGCGCCAGCACGGAGACAGGGTTTAATGAAAAACTGTTTTTT
cdr3_aa: CASTETGFNEKLFF

clone_size: -
d_call: -
v_call: TRBV5-1
j_call: TRBJ2-5
cdr3_nt: TGCGCCAGCAGCTTGGGCCTACAAGAGACCCAGTACTTC
cdr3_aa: CASSLGLQETQYF

clone_size: -
d_call: TRBD1
v_call: TRBV9
j_call: TRBJ2-1
cdr3_nt: TGTGCCAGCAGCGTAGCTCTGGGGACAGGGGACGGTGAGCAGTTCTTC
cdr3_aa: CASSVALGTGDGEQFF

clone_size: few
d_call: -
v_call: TRBV7-3
j_call: TRBJ1-1
cdr3_nt: TGTGCCAGCAGTCCCGCGGGTGCAATTGAAGCTTTCTTT
cdr3_aa: CASSPAGAIEAFF

clone_size: -
d_call: TRBD1
v_call: TRBV10-3
j_call: TRBJ1-1
cdr3_nt: TGTGCCATCAGTGAGGACAGGGCGAACACTGAAGCTTTCTTT
cdr3_aa: CAISEDRANTEAFF